Following are 29 T cell receptor beta chains from one sample sequenced in a study of vaccination and CD4 T cells after COVID-19. Antigens of these TCRs are unknown. The Oncomine TCR Beta short-read assay was applied to DNA of cultured CD4+ T cells. Via MiXCR, TCRdb re-called the PCR reads, giving one row per CDR3 protein. The data hold around 20,000 distinct CDR3 sequences, with approximately 38% observed a single time. Time point defined: late sampling 161 to 241 days after vaccination in three convalescent patients. The sample's treatment: approximately nine-day PBMC culture with coronavirus spike peptide pools or control peptides (ViraFEST assay). The sequencing used CD4+ T cells from blood, cultured in vitro, collected about 7 months after SARS-CoV-2 vaccination. The receptors come from a human donor who had recovered from COVID-19.

Only a few counts were recorded for this clonotype. The chain carries TRBV6-1 and TRBJ2-3; maybe TRBD1 (6 bases). With 6 bases removed from V and 5 bases from J, the gap between germline ends came to 15 bases. CDR1 is MNHNS and CDR2 is SASEGT in the germline V gene. The CDR3 is 14 residues long. The CDR3, as DNA: TGTGCCAGCAGCACCAGGGGCCTGGTAGATACGCAGTATTTT. Encoded protein: CASSTRGLVDTQYF.

This chain links TRBV28 with TRBJ2-2; TRBD1 aligns across 8 bases. The CDR3 consists of 15 residues. V lost 4 bases and J lost 5; bases outside the gene matches: 6. Germline V gene sequence: CDR1 MDHEN, CDR2 SYDVKM. This CDR3 reads CASSSTDRATGELFF. The DNA of the CDR3 is TGTGCCAGCAGTTCGACGGACAGGGCGACCGGGGAGCTGTTTTTT.

The V call is TRBV20-1, the J call TRBJ2-7; no clear D gene. CDR1 is DFQATT, CDR2 SNEGSKA, per germline (reference sequence). This CDR3 comprises 12 residues. The ends were cut back, 5 bases at V and 5 bases at J, with 13 bases in the middle. For the CDR3, the DNA is TGCAGTGCTCCGGGCCCGAGGAACGAGCAGTACTTC. Translating gives CSAPGPRNEQYF.

The chain couples TRBV6-1 to TRBJ1-1; 10 nucleotides align to TRBD1. The V gene end was trimmed by 2 bases and the J gene end by 3 bases; junction bases not matched to a gene: 3. Germline CDR1 is MNHNS and CDR2 is SASEGT. This CDR3 region has 15 residues. The CDR3 spells CASSEFGTGDTEAFF. The CDR3 DNA follows: TGTGCCAGCAGTGAATTCGGGACAGGGGACACTGAAGCTTTCTTT.

This clonotype was seen repeatedly, ten times or more. The CDR3 nucleotides read TGTGCCACCCCCCAGACTTCCGATCACTATGGCTACACCTTC. Translating gives CATPQTSDHYGYTF. The chain recombines TRBV24-1 with TRBJ1-2; D gene ambiguous. The CDR3 runs 14 residues. The V end was cut by 9 bases, the J end by 3 bases, with 16 bases between. Germline values: CDR1 KGHDR, CDR2 SFDVKD.

This chain connects TRBV15 to TRBJ2-4; no reliable D call. V was trimmed by 1 base and J by 9 bases, leaving 10 bases between them. The CDR3 has 13 amino acids. Germline lookup yields CDR1 LNHNV and CDR2 YYDKDF (reference sequence). CDR3 sequence reads: CATSRGNYGIQYF. The CDR3 DNA follows: TGTGCCACCAGCAGAGGAAATTATGGCATTCAGTACTTC.

The chain links TRBV15 to TRBJ1-6; no clear D. V lost 0 bases, J lost 8 bases, and 11 bases lay in between. CDR1 and CDR2 from the germline V gene are LNHNV and YYDKDF (reference sequence). CDR3 size: 15 residues. CDR3 region: CATSREAIRDSPLHF. CDR3 sequence (DNA): TGTGCCACCAGCAGAGAGGCCATACGGGATTCACCCCTCCACTTT.

The V and J genes are TRBV7-2 and TRBJ2-7; D unresolved. CDR3 length equals 12 residues. CDR1 SGHTA and CDR2 FQGNSA come from the germline V gene. The ends were cut back, 3 bases at V and 2 bases at J, with 5 bases in the middle. CDR3 sequence (DNA): TGTGCCAGCAGCTTGACCACCTACGAGCAGTACTTC. Translation: CASSLTTYEQYF. Based on the CDR3 plus reference TRBV7-2 and TRBJ2-7, the full variable domain is GAGVSQSPSNKVTEKGKDVELRCDPISGHTALYWYRQSLGQGLEFLIYFQGNSAPDKSGLPSDRFSAERTGGSVSTLTIQRTQQEDSAVYLCASSLTTYEQYFGPGTRLTVT.

The CDR3 protein is CASSPGSGMGSDTQYF. The CDR3 DNA reads as TGTGCCAGCAGCCCCGGTAGCGGGATGGGGTCAGATACGCAGTATTTT. The V and J genes are TRBV7-3 and TRBJ2-3; 8 bases are shared with TRBD2. The length of the CDR3 is 16 residues. V dropped 5 bases and J dropped 4; count of bases not matched to a gene: 11. Germline V CDR1 and CDR2: SGHTA, FQGTGA.

The J gene is TRBJ2-1, the V gene TRBV7-3; TRBD1 matches 8 bases. Germline lookup yields CDR1 SGHTA and CDR2 FQGTGA. The CDR3 spans 15 residues. The V and J ends lost 3 bases and 1 base, in that order; junction bases with no gene match: 2. CDR3 protein: CASSFTGGSYNEQFF. As DNA, the CDR3 is TGTGCCAGCAGCTTTACAGGGGGTTCCTACAATGAGCAGTTCTTC.

This clonotype came up a few times. V and J are TRBV15 and TRBJ1-1, with TRBD1 matching 8 bases. V trimming: 4 bases; J trimming: 4 bases; junction bases outside the gene matches: 20. The CDR3 is 19 amino acids. Germline V gives CDR1 LNHNV, CDR2 YYDKDF (reference sequence). In DNA, the CDR3 is TGTGCCACCAGCACCTACCGGGACAGGTCCTTGACGGAACCCACTGAAGCTTTCTTT. Translating gives CATSTYRDRSLTEPTEAFF.

V usage is TRBV15 and J usage is TRBJ2-3; 15 bases align to TRBD2. Unmatched junction bases numbered 4, after V lost 5 bases and J lost 4 bases. Germline V gives CDR1 LNHNV, CDR2 YYDKDF (reference sequence). The CDR3 spans 16 residues. The CDR3 region is CATSEGLAGGADTQYF. The CDR3 nucleotides read TGTGCCACCAGCGAGGGACTAGCGGGAGGTGCAGATACGCAGTATTTT.

The rearrangement joins TRBV4-1 to TRBJ2-3; D not certain. CDR1 is MGHRA and CDR2 is YSYEKL in the germline V gene. Trimming took 1 base from V and 0 from J, leaving 11 bases between them. This CDR3 comprises 16 residues. The CDR3 sequence is CASSQVDLVSTDTQYF. CDR3 coding DNA: TGCGCCAGCAGCCAAGTAGATTTGGTTAGCACAGATACGCAGTATTTT.

This clonotype was detected only a few times. The chain uses TRBV11-3 and TRBJ1-2; no firm D call. The germline V gene has CDR1 SGHNT and CDR2 YENEEA. This CDR3 comprises 16 residues. Trimming cost V 2 bases and J 4 bases, with 17 bases left between them. The CDR3 bases are TGTGCCAGCAGCTTATCCGGTGTTTCTCAGAGCTATGGCTACACCTTC. The encoded protein is CASSLSGVSQSYGYTF.

This clonotype was observed a handful of times. This rearrangement joins TRBV15 to TRBJ2-5; D is perhaps TRBD1 (8 bases). Germline lookup yields CDR1 LNHNV and CDR2 YYDKDF (reference sequence). The CDR3 runs 16 residues. Trimming shortened V by 3 bases and J by 7 bases, and 21 bases separated the two germline ends. CDR3 coding DNA: TGTGCCACCAGCAGGGGGGGGCAGGGGGCTTCAGGGACCCAGTACTTC. Its protein is CATSRGGQGASGTQYF.

There are a few counts of this clonotype. The chain has TRBV20-1 and TRBJ1-2, with a possible D match to TRBD1 (5 bases). V was clipped by 4 bases and J by 5 bases, with 11 bases between them. The CDR3 sequence is 12 residues long. The germline V gene encodes CDR1 DFQATT and CDR2 SNEGSKA (reference sequence). The CDR3 spells CSATRDGYGYTF. The CDR3 nucleotides read TGCAGTGCTACCAGGGATGGTTATGGCTACACCTTC.

This clonotype was detected only a few times. The gene calls are TRBV19 and TRBJ2-3; 12 nucleotides match TRBD2. Looked up from germline, CDR1 is LNHDA and CDR2 is SQIVND (reference sequence). The CDR3 runs 16 residues. The V and J ends lost 3 bases and 2 bases, in that order; junction bases with no gene match: 3. The CDR3 is CASSILAGGPTDTQYF. The CDR3, as DNA: TGTGCCAGTAGTATCCTAGCGGGGGGGCCCACAGATACGCAGTATTTT.

This clonotype turned up a few times. This chain uses TRBV12-3 or TRBV12-4 with TRBJ2-3; TRBD2 might be the D (6 bases). V shed 2 bases and J shed 4 bases, with 7 bases lying between them. The CDR3 contains 13 residues. This CDR3 is CASSLWGADTQYF. The CDR3 region has the DNA TGTGCCAGCAGTTTATGGGGGGCAGATACGCAGTATTTT.

As DNA, the CDR3 is TGTGCCAGCAGCTTAACCAGTCTACGGAACCACCAAGAGACCCAGTACTTC. Translating it yields CASSLTSLRNHQETQYF. V usage is TRBV7-8 and J usage is TRBJ2-5, with D uncertain. The V gene's germline CDR1 is SGHVS and CDR2 FQNEAQ. V lost 2 bases to trimming and J lost 0 bases, with 16 bases between them. The length of the CDR3 is 17 residues.

This clonotype was detected only once. The rearrangement links TRBV7-3 to TRBJ2-2; D is unclear. V lost 4 bases to trimming and J lost 3 bases, with 6 bases between them. The CDR3 runs to 13 residues. From germline, CDR1 is SGHTA and CDR2 FQGTGA. The CDR3 loop is CASSSTHTGELFF. The CDR3 DNA reads TGTGCCAGCAGCTCCACTCACACCGGGGAGCTGTTTTTT.

V is TRBV6-1 and J is TRBJ1-2, with TRBD1 as a possible D gene (5 bases). CDR3 length: 14 residues. With 7 bases removed from V and 3 bases from J, the gap between germline ends came to 15 bases. In germline, CDR1 is MNHNS, CDR2 SASEGT. CDR3: CASTAGGVYYGYTF. Here the CDR3 DNA reads TGTGCCAGCACCGCCGGGGGAGTGTACTATGGCTACACCTTC.

The chain couples TRBV7-9 to TRBJ2-5; D remains ambiguous. Germline assignment: CDR1 SEHNR and CDR2 FQNEAQ (reference sequence). The CDR3 has 15 residues. V was trimmed by 1 base and J by 4 bases, leaving 13 bases between them. CDR3 sequence: CASSLVGRRSETQYF. The CDR3 nucleotides read TGTGCCAGCAGCTTAGTGGGCAGAAGGTCAGAGACCCAGTACTTC.

This clonotype was observed a handful of times. V usage is TRBV7-8 and J usage is TRBJ2-5; maybe TRBD1 (7 bases). This CDR3 has 16 residues. V was pared by 0 bases and J by 5 bases, with 16 bases between. Per the germline V gene, CDR1 is SGHVS and CDR2 is FQNEAQ. The CDR3: CASSLAQGGLGETQYF. As DNA, the CDR3 is TGTGCCAGCAGCTTAGCTCAGGGGGGTTTAGGGGAGACCCAGTACTTC.

The chain couples TRBV28 to TRBJ1-5, with 8 bases aligning to TRBD1. With 5 bases clipped from V and 7 bases from J, the junction kept 10 bases outside the gene matches. The CDR3 extends over 15 amino acids. Germline V gives CDR1 MDHEN, CDR2 SYDVKM. Written as DNA, the CDR3 is TGTGCCAGCAGTCCAGCAGGGGGCTCGGAACAGCCCCAGCATTTT. Translation gives CASSPAGGSEQPQHF.

This clonotype was found a few times. The CDR3 region is CASTSDATLVAHEQYF. CDR3 in DNA: TGTGCCAGCACTTCGGACGCCACTCTAGTGGCCCACGAGCAGTACTTC. The chain links TRBV6-1 to TRBJ2-7; D gene uncertain. CDR3 length: 16 amino acids. V dropped 7 bases and J dropped 5 bases, with 24 bases sitting between them. The germline V gene encodes CDR1 MNHNS and CDR2 SASEGT.

This chain links TRBV20-1 with TRBJ1-1; D not resolved. Trimming stripped 3 bases from V and 7 bases from J, with 9 bases between. Looked up from germline, CDR1 is DFQATT and CDR2 is SNEGSKA (reference sequence). CDR3 length: 11 residues. For the CDR3, the DNA is TGCAGTGCTAGGTCGGATTTTGAAGCTTTCTTT. It specifies CSARSDFEAFF.

This clonotype showed up just a few times. The chain joins TRBV2 to TRBJ2-5; the match to TRBD1 covers 7 bases. Germline V CDR1 and CDR2: SNHLY, FYNNEI. The V gene end was trimmed by 0 bases and the J gene end by 5 bases; junction bases not matched to a gene: 6. The CDR3 contains 15 residues. The CDR3 nucleotides are TGTGCCAGCAGTGAAGCAACAGGGGTTCCGGAGACCCAGTACTTC. This translates into CASSEATGVPETQYF. Variable domain in full (rest from reference TRBV2 and TRBJ2-5): EPEVTQTPSHQVTQMGQEVILRCVPISNHLYFYWYRQILGQKVEFLVSFYNNEISEKSEIFDDQFSVERPDGSNFTLKIRSTKLEDSAMYFCASSEATGVPETQYFGPGTRLLVL.

J is TRBJ1-1 and V is TRBV28; no definite D call. V lost 2 bases, J lost 4 bases, and 14 bases lay in between. The CDR3 spans 15 residues. Germline CDR1 and CDR2: MDHEN and SYDVKM. CDR3 sequence reads: CASSLLAAVGTEAFF. CDR3 DNA: TGTGCCAGCAGTTTACTGGCAGCGGTGGGCACTGAAGCTTTCTTT.

This clonotype came up once. The chain uses TRBV19 and TRBJ2-7; D is unclear. CDR1 is LNHDA, CDR2 SQIVND, per germline (reference sequence). V lost 3 bases and J lost 2, with 8 bases in between. The CDR3 consists of 13 residues. The CDR3 region is CASSMAAAYEQYF. The CDR3 DNA reads as TGTGCCAGTAGTATGGCCGCGGCCTACGAGCAGTACTTC. The whole variable domain, filled in from reference TRBV19 and TRBJ2-7, reads DGGITQSPKYLFRKEGQNVTLSCEQNLNHDAMYWYRQDPGQGLRLIYYSQIVNDFQKGDIAEGYSVSREKKESFPLTVTSAQKNPTAFYLCASSMAAAYEQYFGPGTRLTVT.